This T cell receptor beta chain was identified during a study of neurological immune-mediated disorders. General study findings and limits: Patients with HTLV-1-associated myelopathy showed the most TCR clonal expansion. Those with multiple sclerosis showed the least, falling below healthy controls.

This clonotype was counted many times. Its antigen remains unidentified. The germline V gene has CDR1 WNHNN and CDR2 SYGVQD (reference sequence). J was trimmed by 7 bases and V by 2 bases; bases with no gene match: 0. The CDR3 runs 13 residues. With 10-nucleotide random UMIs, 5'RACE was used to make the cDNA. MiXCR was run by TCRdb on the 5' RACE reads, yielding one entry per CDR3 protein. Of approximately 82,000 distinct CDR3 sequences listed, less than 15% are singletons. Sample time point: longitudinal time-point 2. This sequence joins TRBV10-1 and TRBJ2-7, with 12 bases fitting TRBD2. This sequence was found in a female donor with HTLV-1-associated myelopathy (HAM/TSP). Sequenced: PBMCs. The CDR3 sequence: CASSEGLAGEQYF. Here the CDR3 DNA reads TGCGCCAGCAGTGAGGGACTAGCGGGGGAGCAGTACTTC.